The clone carrying this T cell receptor (beta chain) has only one observation. These data come from a study of blood T cell repertoires in COVID-19. The CDR3 consists of 15 residues. Germline loops: CDR1 MGHRA, CDR2 YSYEKL. V lost 3 bases, J lost 1 base, and 9 bases lay in between. Sequenced by immunoSEQ multiplex PCR; TCRdb stores in-frame clones only, minus some. The data show around 150,000 clones, 88% seen once. Input material: peripheral blood. This clonotype originated in a human donor with COVID-19, enrolled during active disease. The donor label of this sample is uncertain. The chain uses TRBV4-1 and TRBJ1-4; D perhaps matches TRBD1 (5 bases). The CDR3 sequence: CASSHPGGTNEKLFF. The CDR3 DNA follows: TGCGCCAGCAGCCACCCGGGGGGAACTAATGAAAAACTGTTTTTT.